The sequence of this T cell receptor beta chain was determined in a study of OX40 agonist ivuxolimab in advanced cancers. The study in broad terms: The costimulatory receptor OX40 (CD134) was targeted by ivuxolimab, a fully human IgG2 agonistic monoclonal antibody. The paper covers the monotherapy dose-escalation part of the phase I ivuxolimab trial, which included N of about 56 patients. Intravenous ivuxolimab was administered to patients every 2 weeks at six dose levels: 0.01, 0.1, 0.3, 1.5, 3 and 10 mg/kg. Of the approximately 50 patients in dose escalation, 19 had hepatocellular carcinoma, approximately 15 had melanoma, 9 had renal cell carcinoma and 9 had head and neck cancer. The point of sequencing TCRbeta in the periphery was to test whether ivuxolimab changed TCR sequence diversity and drove clonal T-cell expansion. A male proportion of roughly 85% and a mean age of about 60 years, ranging from roughly 23 to 79, were recorded for the dose-escalation cohort. Patients were allowed to have had prior anti-PD-1, anti-PD-L1 or anti-CTLA-4 therapy, and around 40% of the dose-escalation patients had previously received checkpoint inhibitors. Partial responses occurred in three dose-escalation patients, of whom one had hepatocellular carcinoma and two had cutaneous melanoma.

Deletion took 1 base off V and 8 bases off J, with a span of 8 bases between the germline ends. The CDR3 has 12 amino acids, counting the end cysteine and phenylalanine. The only DNA kept is the CDR3, 36 bases in frame from the first base. From a lookup of the germline V gene (reference sequence), CDR1 and CDR2 are SEHNR and FQNEAQ. For this clone: The antigen it binds to is not known. Base qualities are not recorded, but no much larger clone differs from it by a single base.

To sequence the TCRbeta CDR3 region, genomic DNA was isolated from the sorted cells. The immunoSEQ Assay was used for sequencing of TCRbeta CDR3 regions. The immuneACCESS repertoire file appears here via TCRdb, limited to in-frame rearrangements. These files lack a portion of the clones; in checked studies, under half of the deficit traces to unresolved V genes, and the cause of the others is not known. This sample comprises roughly 90,000 clones, 87% of them detected only once. The ten largest clonotypes hold roughly 1.4% of the sample. Patients with autoimmune disease history or receiving systemic immunosuppression were excluded from the trial. Peripheral blood for TCR sequencing was drawn from every dose cohort at baseline, at cycle 4 day 1 and at cycle 7 day 1. Samples were obtained from an open-label, multicenter, first-in-human phase I dose-escalation trial of ivuxolimab. Adults with locally advanced or metastatic melanoma, renal cell, hepatocellular, or head and neck squamous cell carcinoma were enrolled in the trial. CD4+ and CD8+ T cells were sorted separately from peripheral blood before TCR sequencing.

The study at large found these results: At doses of 0.1 to 3.0 mg/kg, clonal expansion of both CD4+ and CD8+ T cells in blood was seen between baseline and week 6. Which antigens the clonally expanded peripheral T cells were specific for was not determined. Low levels of normalized T-cell clonal expansion were also seen in some nonresponding patients. Partial responders in the 0.1-3.0 mg/kg groups had among the lowest normalized peripheral clonal expansion, especially among CD8+ T cells. After ivuxolimab, more expanded clones were found on average in CD8+ T cells than in CD4+ T cells.

This receptor was taken from an adult with an advanced solid tumor such as melanoma, head and neck, liver or kidney cancer. The rearrangement joined TRBV7-9 to TRBJ1-2, with an unclear D gene assignment. Sequencing used CD4+ or CD8+ T cells sorted from blood, obtained in a trial of the OX40 agonist ivuxolimab. The DNA sequence reads TGTGCCAGCAGCTTAGTAGGTGACGGCTACACCTTC. Its product reads: CASSLVGDGYTF.